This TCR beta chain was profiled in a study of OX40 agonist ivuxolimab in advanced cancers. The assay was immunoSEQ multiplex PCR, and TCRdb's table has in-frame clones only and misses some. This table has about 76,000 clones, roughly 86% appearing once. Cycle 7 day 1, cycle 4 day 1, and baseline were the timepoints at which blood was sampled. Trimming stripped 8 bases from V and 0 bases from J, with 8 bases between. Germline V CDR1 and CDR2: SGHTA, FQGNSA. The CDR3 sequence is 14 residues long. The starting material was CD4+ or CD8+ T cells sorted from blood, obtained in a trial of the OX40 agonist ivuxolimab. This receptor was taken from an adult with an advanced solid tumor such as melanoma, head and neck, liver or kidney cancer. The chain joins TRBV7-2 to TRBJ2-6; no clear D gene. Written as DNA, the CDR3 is TGTGCCAGCGTCCCCGGCTCTGGGGCCAACGTCCTGACTTTC. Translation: CASVPGSGANVLTF.